Listed below are T cell receptor beta chains from one sample, sequenced in a study of blood T cells in healthy people across ages. TCRdb ran MiXCR on the 5' RACE reads and lists one entry per CDR3 protein. The repertoire holds 1,100,000 or so distinct CDR3 sequences, with 40% to 55% as singletons. Sequenced sample: blood. Receptor source: a woman in her sixties in good health. Both conserved end residues are part of each CDR3. D genes are given only for firm matches. The size field is filled for only some rows; it gives once, few, many or a size class.

size: few
V: TRBV6-5
J: TRBJ2-5
D: .
DNA: TGTGCCAGCAGTTACCAGCGAAAACCAAAAGAGACCCAGTACTTC
CDR3: CASSYQRKPKETQYF

size: .
V: TRBV6-5
J: TRBJ2-1
D: TRBD2
DNA: TGTGCCAGCAGTTACCCACACGTGACTAGCGGGAGAAATTCCTACAATGAGCAGTTCTTC
CDR3: CASSYPHVTSGRNSYNEQFF

size: .
V: TRBV5-1
J: TRBJ2-7
D: TRBD2
DNA: TGCGCCAGCAGCTTGATTAGCGGGAGGGCCGATGAGCAGTACTTC
CDR3: CASSLISGRADEQYF

size: .
V: TRBV10-1
J: TRBJ2-4
D: .
DNA: TGCGCCAGCAGTTCGGACGGGTTCTACAATGAGCAGTACTTC
CDR3: CASSSDGFYNEQYF

size: .
V: TRBV7-9
J: TRBJ2-6
D: .
DNA: TGTGCCAGCAGCTTAGGTGCCATGGGGATCTCTGGGGCCAACGTCCTGACTTTC
CDR3: CASSLGAMGISGANVLTF

size: few
V: TRBV20-1
J: TRBJ2-7
D: .
DNA: TGCAGTGCCTTTAGCGGATATGGGACTTACGAGCAGTACTTC
CDR3: CSAFSGYGTYEQYF

size: .
V: TRBV10-3
J: TRBJ2-2
D: .
DNA: TGTGCCATCAAGAGGGAGAGGAACACCGGGGAGCTGTTTTTT
CDR3: CAIKRERNTGELFF

size: .
V: TRBV29-1
J: TRBJ2-7
D: .
DNA: TGCAGCGTTGCACAGGGTATCTACAATGAGCAGTACTTC
CDR3: CSVAQGIYNEQYF

size: .
V: TRBV7-8
J: TRBJ1-6
D: .
DNA: TGTGCCAGCAGCCTAGGACAGCTGAAGTCACCCCTCCACTTT
CDR3: CASSLGQLKSPLHF

size: few
V: TRBV11-2
J: TRBJ1-3
D: .
DNA: TGTGCCAGCAGCCCCGGGGTACACACCATATATTTT
CDR3: CASSPGVHTIYF

size: few
V: TRBV7-9
J: TRBJ2-7
D: TRBD2
DNA: TGTGCCAGCAGCTGGACTAGCGGGAGTGTCGGCGAGCAGTACTTC
CDR3: CASSWTSGSVGEQYF

size: few
V: TRBV28
J: TRBJ2-4
D: .
DNA: TGTGCCAGCAAAAAGGGCCGAATAGCCAAAAACATTCAGTACTTC
CDR3: CASKKGRIAKNIQYF

size: few
V: TRBV5-1
J: TRBJ2-3
D: .
DNA: TGCGCCAGCAGCTTGGATCTGGGGGCCACAGATACGCAGTATTTT
CDR3: CASSLDLGATDTQYF

size: few
V: TRBV20-1
J: TRBJ2-3
D: TRBD2
DNA: TGCAGTGCTAGACCCCTAGCGGGAGCCACAGATACGCAGTATTTT
CDR3: CSARPLAGATDTQYF

size: .
V: TRBV20-1
J: TRBJ2-1
D: TRBD2
DNA: TGCAGTGCTAGCGGACTAGCGCATGGCAATGAGCAGTTCTTC
CDR3: CSASGLAHGNEQFF

size: few
V: TRBV6-6
J: TRBJ2-5
D: .
DNA: TGTGCCAGCAGTTACGTTGGGCGTACCCCGAAAGAGACCCAGTACTTC
CDR3: CASSYVGRTPKETQYF

size: few
V: TRBV10-3
J: TRBJ1-1
D: .
DNA: TGTGCCATCAGTGATCGAGGGGCGAACACTGAAGCTTTCTTT
CDR3: CAISDRGANTEAFF

size: .
V: TRBV24-1
J: TRBJ2-5
D: .
DNA: TGTGCCACCGGGTACCAAGAGACCCAGTACTTC
CDR3: CATGYQETQYF

size: few
V: TRBV11-2
J: TRBJ2-7
D: TRBD1
DNA: TGTGCCAGCAGCTTCAAATTAGGACAGGGGATCTACGAGCAGTACTTC
CDR3: CASSFKLGQGIYEQYF

size: .
V: TRBV18
J: TRBJ2-7
D: TRBD2
DNA: TGTGCCAGCTCACCCTCTAGCGGGAAGAGCTTCTACGAGCAGTACTTC
CDR3: CASSPSSGKSFYEQYF

size: .
V: TRBV4-2
J: TRBJ1-2
D: .
DNA: TGTGCCAGCAGCCAGGCAACAGTGGACTATGGCTACACCTTC
CDR3: CASSQATVDYGYTF

size: few
V: TRBV2
J: TRBJ2-3
D: .
DNA: TGTGCCAGCAGTGAAATGGGACGGATACGCACAGATACGCAGTATTTT
CDR3: CASSEMGRIRTDTQYF

size: .
V: TRBV6-5
J: TRBJ2-1
D: TRBD2
DNA: TGTGCCAGCAGTTACCTTACTAGCGGGATAAGTGAGCAGTTCTTC
CDR3: CASSYLTSGISEQFF

size: .
V: TRBV3-1
J: TRBJ1-6
D: .
DNA: TGTGCCAGCAGCCAGTTAGTCAATTCACCCCTCCACTTT
CDR3: CASSQLVNSPLHF

size: few
V: TRBV6-6
J: TRBJ1-2
D: TRBD1
DNA: TGTGCCAGCAGTGACAGGGGGCGGAACTATGGCTACACCTTC
CDR3: CASSDRGRNYGYTF

size: .
V: TRBV4-1
J: TRBJ1-6
D: .
DNA: TGCGCCAGCAGCCAAGAAGCAGGGACACCCCTCCACTTT
CDR3: CASSQEAGTPLHF

size: few
V: TRBV2
J: TRBJ2-7
D: .
DNA: TGTGCCAGCAGTGAAGTGGGTTCGCGGTACTACGAGCAGTACTTC
CDR3: CASSEVGSRYYEQYF

size: .
V: TRBV7-3
J: TRBJ2-7
D: .
DNA: TGTGCCAGCAGCTTAACGTCGACTACCTACGAGCAGTACTTC
CDR3: CASSLTSTTYEQYF

size: .
V: TRBV6-2/TRBV6-3
J: TRBJ2-7
D: .
DNA: TGTGCCAGCAGTTACCACCAATACGAGCAGTACTTC
CDR3: CASSYHQYEQYF

size: .
V: TRBV9
J: TRBJ2-7
D: TRBD2
DNA: TGTGCCAGCAGCCCAGGCCGGGGCGGGAGCTCCTACGAGCAGTACTTC
CDR3: CASSPGRGGSSYEQYF

size: .
V: TRBV10-3
J: TRBJ2-1
D: .
DNA: TGTGCCTCCACCTGGGGAGGCGGGTACAATGAGCAGTTCTTC
CDR3: CASTWGGGYNEQFF

size: .
V: TRBV7-8
J: TRBJ1-6
D: .
DNA: TGTGCCAGCAGCCTACGGACCCTGAGCTCCTATAATTCACCCCTCCACTTT
CDR3: CASSLRTLSSYNSPLHF

size: few
V: TRBV6-5
J: TRBJ2-3
D: .
DNA: TGTGCCAGCAGAACCCATGCAGATACGCAGTATTTT
CDR3: CASRTHADTQYF

size: few
V: TRBV20-1
J: TRBJ1-2
D: .
DNA: TGCAGTGCTAGAGAGAATGCCAACTATGGCTACACCTTC
CDR3: CSARENANYGYTF

size: .
V: TRBV28
J: TRBJ2-3
D: TRBD2
DNA: TGTGCCAGCAGCAACTTGGGAGGGTTCCCAGATACGCAGTATTTT
CDR3: CASSNLGGFPDTQYF

size: many
V: TRBV7-2
J: TRBJ2-7
D: .
DNA: TGTGCCAGCAGCTTAGACGCGGCCCGATCCTACGAGCAGTACTTC
CDR3: CASSLDAARSYEQYF

size: .
V: TRBV3-1
J: TRBJ2-5
D: .
DNA: TGTGCCAGCAGCCAAGTAGTTTCAGAGACCCAGTACTTC
CDR3: CASSQVVSETQYF

size: .
V: TRBV27
J: TRBJ2-7
D: .
DNA: TGTGCCAGCAGTCCTCCCGGGACTCGGGGATACTACGAGCAGTACTTC
CDR3: CASSPPGTRGYYEQYF

size: .
V: TRBV12-3/TRBV12-4
J: TRBJ2-1
D: .
DNA: TGTGCCAGCAGCCCCCCCGGGGGTGAGCAGTTCTTC
CDR3: CASSPPGGEQFF

size: .
V: TRBV5-5
J: TRBJ2-6
D: TRBD2
DNA: TGTGCCAGCAGCTTACTAGCGGGACTTCCATCTGGGGCCAACGTCCTGACTTTC
CDR3: CASSLLAGLPSGANVLTF

size: few
V: TRBV6-2/TRBV6-3
J: TRBJ2-3
D: .
DNA: TGTGCCAGCAGTTACCGCCCCCGCAGTACAGATACGCAGTATTTT
CDR3: CASSYRPRSTDTQYF

size: .
V: TRBV24-1
J: TRBJ2-5
D: TRBD2
DNA: TGTGCCACCAGGGGACTAGCGGGGGAGCAGTACTTC
CDR3: CATRGLAGEQYF

size: .
V: TRBV5-5
J: TRBJ1-5
D: .
DNA: TGTGCCAGCAGCTTGGGGGGGCGTTATAGCAATCAGCCCCAGCATTTT
CDR3: CASSLGGRYSNQPQHF

size: once
V: TRBV12-3/TRBV12-4
J: TRBJ2-2
D: .
DNA: TGTGCCAACAGTCGAGGCGGAGTTCGGACCGGGGAGCTGTTTTTT
CDR3: CANSRGGVRTGELFF

size: .
V: TRBV6-5
J: TRBJ2-2
D: TRBD2
DNA: TGTGCCAGCCGAGGACTAGCGTACACCGGGGAGCTGTTTTTT
CDR3: CASRGLAYTGELFF

size: .
V: TRBV20-1
J: TRBJ2-5
D: TRBD2
DNA: TGCAGTGCTAGAGACCCCTCCCCCCTAGCGGGAGGGGGAAATGAGCAGTACTTC
CDR3: CSARDPSPLAGGGNEQYF

size: .
V: TRBV3-1
J: TRBJ2-7
D: TRBD1
DNA: TGTGCCAGCAGCCAAGGACAGGGGGCTATGAACGAGCAGTACTTC
CDR3: CASSQGQGAMNEQYF

size: .
V: TRBV24-1
J: TRBJ2-4
D: .
DNA: TGTGCCACCAGTGATTTTGGTGAGAGGGGCAACATTCAGTACTTC
CDR3: CATSDFGERGNIQYF

size: .
V: TRBV20-1
J: TRBJ2-7
D: TRBD1
DNA: TGCAGTGCTAAGACAGGGAATTTCGACGAGCAGTACTTC
CDR3: CSAKTGNFDEQYF

size: .
V: TRBV4-1
J: TRBJ2-5
D: .
DNA: TGCGCCAGCAGCGCCAGAGGCGGGGAGACCCAGTGCTTC
CDR3: CASSARGGETQCF

size: .
V: TRBV7-8
J: TRBJ2-3
D: .
DNA: TGTGCCAGCAGTAGGTCCGGGGCAGATACGCAGTATTTT
CDR3: CASSRSGADTQYF

size: few
V: TRBV20-1
J: TRBJ2-3
D: .
DNA: TGCAGTGCCCAAAGGGGGATTCGCACAGATACGCAGTATTTT
CDR3: CSAQRGIRTDTQYF

size: many
V: TRBV5-6
J: TRBJ1-1
D: .
DNA: TGTGCCAGCAGCTTGGTAGTCTCTGAAGCTTTCTTT
CDR3: CASSLVVSEAFF

size: few
V: TRBV20-1
J: TRBJ1-1
D: .
DNA: TGCAGTGGTTTGGCAGGGTCTACTGAAGCTTTCTTT
CDR3: CSGLAGSTEAFF

size: .
V: TRBV29-1
J: TRBJ2-5
D: .
DNA: TGCAGCGTCCGCCAAGAGTCCCAAGAGACCCAGTACTTC
CDR3: CSVRQESQETQYF

size: .
V: TRBV5-1
J: TRBJ2-7
D: TRBD2
DNA: TGCGCCAGCAGCTTGGCTCTAGCGGGAGGGTTCTTCTACGAGCAGTACTTC
CDR3: CASSLALAGGFFYEQYF